This record looks at one T cell receptor (beta chain) sequence and its context. TCRdb re-analysed the 5' RACE reads in MiXCR, keeping a single row per CDR3 protein. Of about 55,000 distinct CDR3 sequences in the sample, under 4.5% were seen once. This sample was taken from a study of neurological immune-mediated disorders. This TCR derives from a woman aged 40 to 49 with multiple sclerosis. Specimen: CD4+ T cells from blood.

The CDR3 sequence: CASSEPCPFNYF. The CDR3 nucleotides read TGTGCCAGCAGTGAACCGTGTCCATTCAACTACTTC. This chain uses TRBV2 with TRBJ2-5; D is undetermined. This CDR3 comprises 12 residues. CDR1 is SNHLY and CDR2 is FYNNEI in the germline V gene. Deletions cut 2 bases from V and 14 bases from J, with 15 bases between. Looking up the rest from reference TRBV2 and TRBJ2-5 gives the full variable domain: EPEVTQTPSHQVTQMGQEVILRCVPISNHLYFYWYRQILGQKVEFLVSFYNNEISEKSEIFDDQFSVERPDGSNFTLKIRSTKLEDSAMYFCASSEPCPFNYFGPGTRLLVL.